The 18 T cell receptor beta chains listed next were all sequenced from one sample in a study of blood T cell repertoires in COVID-19. Assay: immunoSEQ multiplex PCR; the TCRdb copy retains only in-frame clones and omits some. The sample contains 450,000 to 500,000 clones, roughly 87% of which appear only once. The sequenced material came from PBMCs or T cells enriched from blood (not recorded which). The receptors come from a woman younger than 35 who had recovered from COVID-19.

V is TRBV6-1 and J is TRBJ1-2, with TRBD1 as a possible D gene (5 bases). CDR3 size: 15 residues. Trimming pared 2 bases from V and 4 bases from J, leaving 14 bases between. Germline-derived CDR1 and CDR2 are MNHNS and SASEGT. The CDR3 bases are TGTGCCAGCAGTGAAACAGGAGGGCCGGGCTATGGCTACACCTTC. Its translation is CASSETGGPGYGYTF.

This chain connects TRBV7-8 to TRBJ2-5; D perhaps matches TRBD2 (7 bases). The V end was cut by 4 bases, the J end by 5 bases, with 14 bases between. From germline, CDR1 is SGHVS and CDR2 FQNEAQ. The CDR3 is 14 residues long. This CDR3 reads CASSSRGAAETQYF. CDR3 DNA: TGTGCCAGCAGCTCTCGGGGGGCCGCTGAGACCCAGTACTTC. The full variable domain, its missing parts supplied by reference TRBV7-8 and TRBJ2-5, is GAGVSQSPRYKVAKRGQDVALRCDPISGHVSLFWYQQALGQGPEFLTYFQNEAQLDKSGLPSDRFFAERPEGSVSTLKIQRTQQEDSAVYLCASSSRGAAETQYFGPGTRLLVL.

The chain uses TRBV28 and TRBJ2-3; 7 positions match TRBD2. This CDR3 spans 15 amino acids. Germline-derived CDR1 and CDR2 are MDHEN and SYDVKM. Trimming at V came to 4 bases and at J to 1 base, leaving 5 bases not matched to a gene. CDR3 region: CASSSTRGGTDTQYF. The CDR3 coding sequence is TGTGCCAGCAGTTCCACCCGGGGGGGCACAGATACGCAGTATTTT.

The chain joins TRBV18 to TRBJ1-2; D call uncertain. Trimming took 5 bases from V and 4 from J, leaving 17 bases between them. The CDR3 has 15 residues. Germline CDR1 reads KGHSH; CDR2 reads LQKENI. CDR3 DNA sequence: TGTGCCAGCTCATCGGGCCGAGGGTCCTTCTATGGCTACACCTTC. Translating it yields CASSSGRGSFYGYTF.

The chain has TRBV29-1 and TRBJ1-2; the D gene is possibly TRBD1 (5 bases). The CDR3 is 14 amino acids. Germline lookup yields CDR1 SQVTM and CDR2 ANQGSEA. V shed 2 bases and J shed 8 bases, with 18 bases lying between them. CDR3 DNA sequence: TGCAGCGTTGAATCCGAGGACACCTTGAAGGGCTACACCTTC. This encodes CSVESEDTLKGYTF.

In its sample, this clone was seen a few times. The genes are TRBV6-5 and TRBJ1-1; D unclear. Trimming took off 2 bases at V and 7 bases at J, with 14 bases between the two ends. The CDR3 loop spans 14 amino acids. The germline V gene encodes CDR1 MNHEY and CDR2 SVGAGI. The CDR3 DNA follows: TGTGCCAGCAGTTACGGGATGGGAGGCTTTGAAGCTTTCTTT. Translation gives CASSYGMGGFEAFF.

The CDR3 here is CASSLRQGSYNEQFF. The CDR3 DNA reads as TGTGCCAGCAGCTTACGACAGGGGTCCTACAATGAGCAGTTCTTC. The chain joins TRBV5-8 to TRBJ2-1; 8 nucleotides align to TRBD1. The ends lost 2 bases at V and 1 base at J; junction bases unmatched: 2. This CDR3 contains 15 residues. The V gene's germline CDR1 is SGHTS and CDR2 YDEGEE.

This chain joins TRBV3-1 (or the pseudogene TRBV3-2) and TRBJ1-5; TRBD1 aligns across 7 bases. Germline CDR1 is LGHDT and CDR2 is YNNKEL (reference sequence). V was pared by 3 bases and J by 5 bases, with 4 bases of the junction left unmatched. The CDR3 is made up of 14 amino acids. CDR3: CASSHGTADQPQHF. The CDR3 DNA follows: TGTGCCAGCAGCCACGGGACAGCTGATCAGCCCCAGCATTTT.

The V call is TRBV7-9, the J call TRBJ1-1; 10 bases agree with TRBD1. The length of the CDR3 is 16 residues. Germline CDR1 reads SEHNR; CDR2 reads FQNEAQ (reference sequence). The J segment lost 3 bases and the V segment lost 1 base, leaving 5 bases of the junction unmatched. The CDR3 protein is CASSLGGTGEDTEAFF. The CDR3, as DNA: TGTGCCAGCAGCTTAGGGGGGACAGGGGAGGACACTGAAGCTTTCTTT.

Comments on this clone: At the DNA level, this CDR3 is encoded by other sequences in the same sample as well. This chain links TRBV12-3 or TRBV12-4 with TRBJ2-1, with D possibly TRBD1 on 7 matching bases. The CDR3 has 13 amino acids. The ends were cut back, 1 base at V and 10 bases at J, with 11 bases in the middle. CDR3 loop: CASSLEGAGEQFF. The CDR3 nucleotides are TGTGCCAGCAGTTTAGAGGGGGCGGGGGAGCAGTTCTTC.

The chain joins TRBV24-1 to TRBJ1-1, with unresolved D. CDR3 size: 14 residues. V lost 0 bases and J lost 4, with 8 bases in between. Germline-derived CDR1 and CDR2 are KGHDR and SFDVKD. The CDR3 region has the DNA TGTGCCACCAGTGATTTGCTATCAGGCACTGAAGCTTTCTTT. Translation: CATSDLLSGTEAFF.

V is TRBV29-1 and J is TRBJ2-7, with TRBD2 matching 9 bases. V shed 2 bases, J shed 7 bases, and the junction held 3 bases outside the gene matches. From germline, CDR1 is SQVTM and CDR2 ANQGSEA. The CDR3 consists of 12 residues. The CDR3 DNA sequence: TGCAGCGTTGAAATAGCGGGGGAGGAGCAGTACTTC. It specifies CSVEIAGEEQYF.

This chain links TRBV9 with TRBJ2-1, with 9 bases matching TRBD2. CDR1 is SGDLS and CDR2 is YYNGEE in the germline V gene. V trimming: 0 bases; J trimming: 9 bases; junction bases outside the gene matches: 7. The length of the CDR3 is 15 residues. The CDR3 reads CASSVAGGGAAEQFF. For the CDR3, the DNA is TGTGCCAGCAGCGTAGCCGGCGGGGGGGCCGCTGAGCAGTTCTTC.

This rearrangement joins TRBV28 to TRBJ2-1; 16 nucleotides align to TRBD2. The CDR3 consists of 19 residues. Looked up from germline, CDR1 is MDHEN and CDR2 is SYDVKM. V lost 4 bases to trimming and J lost 7 bases; unmatched junction nucleotides: 13. The CDR3 DNA reads as TGTGCCAGCAGTTCCTTATCAGGGACTAGCGGGGGGGCTGGGAATGAGCAGTTCTTC. Its translation: CASSSLSGTSGGAGNEQFF.

The rearrangement links TRBV5-4 to TRBJ2-3; TRBD1 matches at 10 bases. V was clipped by 3 bases and J by 13 bases; unmatched bases: 5. The CDR3 contains 12 residues. Germline V gene sequence: CDR1 SGHNT, CDR2 YYREEE (reference sequence). CDR3 nucleotide sequence: TGTGCCAGCAGCTGGGCCGGGACAGGGGAGTATTTT. Encoded protein: CASSWAGTGEYF.

This rearrangement joins TRBV6-5 to TRBJ2-7; D perhaps matches TRBD2 (5 bases). Per the germline V gene, CDR1 is MNHEY and CDR2 is SVGAGI. The V and J ends lost 6 bases and 9 bases respectively, with 12 bases between them. CDR3 length: 11 amino acids. CDR3 region: CASSGSRGQYF. The CDR3 coding sequence is TGTGCCAGCAGCGGAAGCCGGGGGCAGTACTTC.

V usage is TRBV4-1 and J usage is TRBJ1-1, with a tentative D call TRBD1 (6 bases). This CDR3 has 13 residues. Germline assignment: CDR1 MGHRA and CDR2 YSYEKL. The ends were cut back, 10 bases at V and 3 bases at J, with 15 bases in the middle. The CDR3 nucleotides read TGCGCCACCATGCGGACAGCCTACACTGAAGCTTTCTTT. Protein: CATMRTAYTEAFF.

The genes are TRBV27 and TRBJ2-7; TRBD1 aligns across 7 bases. V dropped 6 bases and J dropped 0; count of bases not matched to a gene: 2. In germline, CDR1 is MNHEY, CDR2 SMNVEV (reference sequence). The length of the CDR3 is 13 residues. CDR3 in amino acids: CASRGGSSYEQYF. DNA for the CDR3: TGTGCCAGCAGAGGGGGCAGCTCCTACGAGCAGTACTTC.